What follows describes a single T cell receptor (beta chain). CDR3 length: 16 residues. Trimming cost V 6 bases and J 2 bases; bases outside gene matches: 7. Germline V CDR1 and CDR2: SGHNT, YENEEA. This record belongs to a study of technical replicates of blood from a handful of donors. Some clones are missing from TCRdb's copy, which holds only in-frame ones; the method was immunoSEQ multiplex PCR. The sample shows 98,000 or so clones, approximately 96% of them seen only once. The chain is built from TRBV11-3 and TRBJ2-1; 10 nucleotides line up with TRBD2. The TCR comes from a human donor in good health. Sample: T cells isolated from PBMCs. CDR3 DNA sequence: TGTGCCAGCAGACCCGAGGGACTAGCGCCCTACAATGAGCAGTTCTTC. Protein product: CASRPEGLAPYNEQFF.